The clone carrying this T cell receptor beta chain appeared many times. These data belong to a study of identical twins. TCRdb reprocessed the 5' RACE reads via MiXCR and lists one record per CDR3 protein. This sample has a few hundred thousand distinct CDR3 sequences, with approximately 8.5% found just once. Germline CDR1 and CDR2: SQVTM and ANQGSEA. The ends lost 6 bases at V and 1 base at J; junction bases unmatched: 2. The CDR3 is made up of 13 amino acids. The same sample was also used in a study of yellow fever vaccine responses in identical twins.

The chain uses TRBV29-1 and TRBJ2-5; 10 bases agree with TRBD2. This clonotype was obtained from a woman between 18 and 29 years old in good health. Material: memory (CD45RO+) T cells sorted from blood. The CDR3 DNA is TGCAGCGTAGCGGGAGGGCCCCAAGAGACCCAGTACTTC. Its translation is CSVAGGPQETQYF.